This TCR beta chain stems from a study of T cell responses to AZD1222 COVID-19 vaccine. Whole-study results and caveats: Only after the peak T cell response were repertoires sampled.

The CDR3 loop spans 15 amino acids. V lost 5 bases and J lost 1, with 13 bases in between. Per germline, CDR1 SGHTA and CDR2 FQGNSA. Of note for this clone: Its antigen remains unknown.

Some clones are missing from TCRdb's copy, which holds only in-frame ones; the method was immunoSEQ multiplex PCR. The sample holds fewer than 95,000 clones, over 75% seen once. The receptor comes from an adult in good health. The V gene is TRBV7-2, the J gene TRBJ2-3, with D perhaps TRBD2 (6 bases). The sequences come from peripheral blood, collected on day 0 of AZD1222 vaccination. In nucleotides, the CDR3 is TGTGCCAGCAGCCCTTTCGGGAGAGGCACAGATACGCAGTATTTT. Its translation: CASSPFGRGTDTQYF. Full variable domain (outside the CDR3, taken from reference TRBV7-2 and TRBJ2-3): GAGVSQSPSNKVTEKGKDVELRCDPISGHTALYWYRQSLGQGLEFLIYFQGNSAPDKSGLPSDRFSAERTGGSVSTLTIQRTQQEDSAVYLCASSPFGRGTDTQYFGPGTRLTVL.